These 15 T cell receptor beta chains share one sample of origin, sequenced in a study of blood T cell repertoires in COVID-19. The data were produced by immunoSEQ multiplex PCR, yet TCRdb's version contains in-frame clones alone and is incomplete. The sample gives 90,000 to 150,000 clones, 71% of which show up once; 0.86% is in the top ten. Sequencing was done on a sample of peripheral blood. The receptors were gathered from a human donor with acute or convalescent COVID-19. The donor label of this sample is uncertain.

The gene calls are TRBV6-5 and TRBJ1-5; no clear D. Germline assignment: CDR1 MNHEY and CDR2 SVGAGI. CDR3 length: 13 residues. Trimming left V 6 bases short and J 4 bases short, with 10 bases between. CDR3 DNA sequence: TGTGCCAGCAGCTTACAGATAAATCAGCCCCAGCATTTT. This sequence encodes CASSLQINQPQHF.

This clone was recorded at least ten times. The CDR3 spells CASSSGEGSYNSPLHF. CDR3 in DNA: TGCGCCAGCAGCTCCGGAGAAGGCTCCTATAATTCACCCCTCCACTTT. The chain carries TRBV5-1 and TRBJ1-6; D gene unclear. With 3 bases removed from V and 0 bases from J, the gap between germline ends came to 10 bases. Germline values: CDR1 SGHRS, CDR2 YFSETQ. CDR3 length equals 16 residues.

The chain links TRBV7-9 to TRBJ2-1, with TRBD1 matching 7 bases. Germline CDR1 reads SEHNR; CDR2 reads FQNEAQ (reference sequence). V was clipped by 4 bases and J by 8 bases; unmatched bases: 11. This CDR3 is built from 15 residues. The CDR3 DNA reads as TGTGCCAGCAGCTCGGACAGGCAAATTCTCGATGAGCAGTTCTTC. The encoded protein is CASSSDRQILDEQFF.

The V and J genes are TRBV18 and TRBJ1-3; tentatively, D is TRBD1 (6 bases). The CDR3 is 15 amino acids. Germline V gene lookup returns CDR1 KGHSH and CDR2 LQKENI. The germline V and J ends were trimmed by 4 bases and 4 bases, with 14 bases remaining between them. The CDR3 is CASSQTGTPGNTIYF. For the CDR3, the DNA is TGTGCCAGCTCACAAACCGGGACACCGGGAAACACCATATATTTT.

The chain couples TRBV7-2 to TRBJ2-3; no firm D call. V lost 4 bases and J 8 bases, leaving 10 bases between the germline ends. The CDR3 is made up of 12 amino acids. Germline V gene data show CDR1 as SGHTA and CDR2 as FQGNSA. Here the CDR3 reads CASSSPTGTQYF. As DNA, the CDR3 is TGTGCCAGCAGCTCACCCACGGGTACGCAGTATTTT.

The rearrangement links TRBV9 to TRBJ2-2; D unclear. This CDR3 is 12 amino acids long. CDR1 and CDR2 (germline): SGDLS, YYNGEE. Trimming took off 4 bases at V and 5 bases at J, with 6 bases between the two ends. CDR3 bases: TGTGCCAGCAGCTCTCGGACCGGGGAGCTGTTTTTT. Its translation is CASSSRTGELFF.

V gene TRBV6-5 combines with J gene TRBJ1-1; 7 bases are a match to TRBD1. V gave up 0 bases and J gave up 2 bases; unmatched junction bases: 6. Germline V gene lookup returns CDR1 MNHEY and CDR2 SVGAGI. This CDR3 contains 16 residues. CDR3 amino acids: CASSYSRTGVNTEAFF. The DNA for the CDR3 is TGTGCCAGCAGTTACTCTCGGACAGGAGTAAACACTGAAGCTTTCTTT.

The rearrangement links TRBV18 to TRBJ1-2; D uncertain. Trimming removed 3 bases at V and 4 bases at J, with 15 bases between. Germline V gene sequence: CDR1 KGHSH, CDR2 LQKENI. The CDR3 is made up of 15 amino acids. The CDR3 spells CASSPRAGKAYGYTF. Written as DNA, the CDR3 is TGTGCCAGCTCACCTAGGGCGGGGAAGGCCTATGGCTACACCTTC.

The rearrangement uses TRBV24-1 and TRBJ2-1; 9 bases fit TRBD1. Trimming removed 5 bases from V and 6 bases from J; junction bases left unmatched: 4. The length of the CDR3 is 14 residues. CDR1 and CDR2 from the germline V gene are KGHDR and SFDVKD. As DNA, the CDR3 is TGTGCCACCAGTGTCACAGGGGGCCTCAATGAGCAGTTCTTC. Encoded protein: CATSVTGGLNEQFF.

There are a few counts of this clone. The chain couples TRBV5-1 to TRBJ1-2; unclear D gene. Trimming cost V 1 base and J 8 bases, with 9 bases left between them. The germline gives CDR1 SGHRS, CDR2 YFSETQ. CDR3 size: 12 residues. The chain's CDR3 is CASSLHGKGYTF. The CDR3, as DNA: TGCGCCAGCAGCTTGCACGGGAAGGGCTACACCTTC.

The chain combines TRBV28 with TRBJ2-6, with D possibly TRBD1 on 6 matching bases. This CDR3 region has 15 residues. V was clipped by 8 bases and J by 2 bases, with 13 bases between them. CDR1 and CDR2 from the germline V gene are MDHEN and SYDVKM. In DNA form, the CDR3 reads TGTGCCAGCCGGACAACAGGGACTGGGGCCAACGTCCTGACTTTC. Translation: CASRTTGTGANVLTF.

Regarding this clone: Other DNA sequences within the sample encode an identical CDR3. This chain joins TRBV12-3 or TRBV12-4 and TRBJ2-5; D not certain. Trimming shortened V by 6 bases and J by 5 bases, and 7 bases separated the two germline ends. This CDR3 has 11 amino acids. CDR3 nucleotides: TGTGCCAGCAGCCTCGAGGAGACCCAGTACTTC. It translates to CASSLEETQYF.

This clone was counted a few times. V and J are TRBV29-1 and TRBJ2-2; TRBD2 matches at 7 bases. The length of the CDR3 is 15 residues. The V segment lost 2 bases and the J segment 0 bases; nucleotides outside the gene matches: 3. Germline V gene data show CDR1 as SQVTM and CDR2 as ANQGSEA. CDR3 sequence (DNA): TGCAGCGTTGAACGCGGGAGCGCGAACACCGGGGAGCTGTTTTTT. This translates into CSVERGSANTGELFF.

The rearrangement links TRBV7-6 to TRBJ2-5; 16 nucleotides agree with TRBD2. After removal of 4 bases from V and 5 bases from J, the junction contained 4 bases not matched to a gene. The CDR3 sequence is 16 residues long. Germline CDR1 is SGHVS and CDR2 is FNYEAQ. CDR3 bases: TGTGCCAGCAGCTCGGGACTAGCGGGGGGGCATGAGACCCAGTACTTC. Protein product: CASSSGLAGGHETQYF.

This clone has only one observation. V gene TRBV2 combines with J gene TRBJ1-3; weak D call: TRBD1 (5 bases). V was pared by 2 bases and J by 6 bases, with 14 bases between. The CDR3 length is 15 residues. Germline V gene sequence: CDR1 SNHLY, CDR2 FYNNEI. The CDR3 nucleotides read TGTGCCAGCAGTGAATCTCACAGGCAAGAAAACACCATATATTTT. Encoded protein: CASSESHRQENTIYF.